This record looks at one T cell receptor (beta chain) sequence and its context. Its antigen is unknown. This sample was taken from a study of T cell responses to AZD1222 COVID-19 vaccine. Trimming removed 0 bases from V and 2 bases from J; junction bases left unmatched: 18. CDR3 length equals 21 residues. Germline lookup yields CDR1 SGHTA and CDR2 FQGTGA. The study's findings and limits: The sample set comprised mostly white British donors with more females, and clonal diversity was possibly underestimated. Repertoires were sampled only after the peak T cell response. The study found Spike-specific TCR breadth and depth rose after two AZD1222 doses. The span of vaccine-associated CD4 TCRs extended across spike, with dominance at 160-218 and 743-854.

Data came from immunoSEQ multiplex PCR; TCRdb stores just in-frame clones and leaves some out. The profile shows about 100,000 clones, 85% to 90% of them singletons. V and J are TRBV7-3 and TRBJ2-1; 8 bases align to TRBD2. The sequence derives from an adult in good health. The sequencing used peripheral blood, collected on day 0 of AZD1222 vaccination. The CDR3 nucleotides are TGTGCCAGCAGCTTAACCGCCCGGGGTAGCGGGATGGGTAGGACCTACAATGAGCAGTTCTTC. Translated: CASSLTARGSGMGRTYNEQFF.